The 32 T cell receptor beta chains listed next were all sequenced from one sample in a study of blood T cell repertoires in COVID-19 (dated by TCRdb to about 2020). Libraries were prepared through the immunoSEQ multiplex PCR assay. Entries here come from immuneACCESS through TCRdb and include only in-frame sequences with V and J called. Some clones fail to appear in such tables; in the studies checked, an unresolved V gene covers under half of the shortfall, and the cause of the remainder is unknown. The sample profile shows some 65,000 clones; about 74% of them were found once. Under 30% of the sample lies in the top ten. The material sequenced was peripheral blood. Receptors originate from a woman of 80 years or more with acute or convalescent COVID-19.

This clone occurred a few times. J is TRBJ1-2 and V is TRBV7-3; D is undetermined. Looked up from germline, CDR1 is SGHTA and CDR2 is FQGTGA. V lost 0 bases, J lost 7 bases, and 15 bases lay in between. This CDR3 is built from 15 residues. The CDR3 region has the DNA TGTGCCAGCAGCTTAACGAGGTCGGGGAAAGGTGGCTACACCTTC. This sequence encodes CASSLTRSGKGGYTF.

The chain joins TRBV7-2 to TRBJ1-2; 8 nucleotides align to TRBD1. V lost 1 base to trimming and J lost 3 bases; unmatched junction nucleotides: 10. Germline CDR1 and CDR2: SGHTA and FQGNSA. CDR3 length: 17 amino acids. CDR3 amino acids: CASSLGGGRTGHYGYTF. The CDR3 DNA reads TGTGCCAGCAGCTTAGGAGGGGGCCGGACAGGGCACTATGGCTACACCTTC. The full variable domain, rest sourced from reference TRBV7-2 and TRBJ1-2, is GAGVSQSPSNKVTEKGKDVELRCDPISGHTALYWYRQSLGQGLEFLIYFQGNSAPDKSGLPSDRFSAERTGGSVSTLTIQRTQQEDSAVYLCASSLGGGRTGHYGYTFGSGTRLTVV.

V and J are TRBV4-3 and TRBJ1-4; a possible D gene is TRBD1 (5 bases). The V end was cut by 2 bases, the J end by 3 bases, with 10 bases between. CDR1 is LGHNA, CDR2 YSLEER, per germline. The CDR3 is 15 residues long. The CDR3 sequence: CASSQNRFANEKLFF. In nucleotides, the CDR3 is TGCGCCAGCAGCCAAAACAGGTTTGCTAATGAAAAACTGTTTTTT.

The chain links TRBV5-1 to TRBJ2-1; 7 bases line up with TRBD1. The V segment lost 0 bases and the J segment 7 bases; nucleotides outside the gene matches: 13. CDR3 size: 17 residues. Germline V gene data show CDR1 as SGHRS and CDR2 as YFSETQ. As DNA, the CDR3 is TGCGCCAGCAGCTTGGGGGTCTCGAGGGGGCTCGGAAATGAGCAGTTCTTC. Protein product: CASSLGVSRGLGNEQFF.

V gene TRBV10-1 combines with J gene TRBJ2-3; the D is unclear. CDR1 WNHNN and CDR2 SYGVQD come from the germline V gene (reference sequence). Trimming took 0 bases from V and 7 from J, leaving 29 bases between them. The length of the CDR3 is 20 residues. As DNA, the CDR3 is TGCGCCAGCAGTGAGTCGAAGTGGCGGCTCATACGCAGTGTCGTCCATACGCAGTATTTT. It encodes CASSESKWRLIRSVVHTQYF.

V is TRBV18 and J is TRBJ1-4, with 9 nucleotides matching TRBD1. V dropped 4 bases and J dropped 8; count of bases not matched to a gene: 5. The CDR3 covers 14 residues. Germline V gene lookup returns CDR1 KGHSH and CDR2 LQKENI. For the CDR3, the DNA is TGTGCCAGCTCACTGGACAGGGGAGGAGAAAAACTGTTTTTT. Protein product: CASSLDRGGEKLFF.

In DNA form, the CDR3 reads TGCAGCGCCTCTGGGGCTGCCAAAAACATTCAGTACTTC. Translating gives CSASGAAKNIQYF. The V gene is TRBV29-1, the J gene TRBJ2-4; perhaps TRBD1 as D (5 bases). The germline V gene has CDR1 SQVTM and CDR2 ANQGSEA. V lost 7 bases and J lost 1, with 11 bases in between. The CDR3 runs 13 residues.

This clone has a single count. V usage is TRBV5-1 and J usage is TRBJ1-4, with TRBD1 matching over 8 bases. Germline V gives CDR1 SGHRS, CDR2 YFSETQ. This CDR3 is built from 14 residues. V lost 2 bases to trimming and J lost 6 bases; unmatched junction nucleotides: 3. The CDR3 spells CASSFGQGDEKLFF. The DNA of the CDR3 is TGCGCCAGCAGCTTCGGACAGGGAGATGAAAAACTGTTTTTT.

V and J are TRBV10-1 and TRBJ2-7, with 7 bases fitting TRBD2. The CDR3 spans 15 residues. J was trimmed by 6 bases and V by 1 base; bases with no gene match: 9. The germline gives CDR1 WNHNN, CDR2 SYGVQD (reference sequence). The CDR3 DNA is TGCGCCAGCAGTGAGTTTACGGGAGGAGGTGGCGAGCAGTACTTC. Translated: CASSEFTGGGGEQYF.

The chain employs TRBV6-1 and TRBJ1-1, with D tentatively TRBD1 (5 bases). The CDR3 is made up of 11 amino acids. Trimming left V 0 bases short and J 11 bases short, with 7 bases between. CDR1 MNHNS and CDR2 SASEGT come from the germline V gene. CDR3 loop: CASSEAGGAFF. In DNA form, the CDR3 reads TGTGCCAGCAGTGAAGCGGGGGGGGCTTTCTTT.

The genes are TRBV7-8 and TRBJ2-7; 12 positions agree with TRBD2. Germline CDR1 and CDR2: SGHVS and FQNEAQ. V lost 6 bases, J lost 6 bases, and 12 bases stayed unmatched. This CDR3 is built from 16 residues. This chain's CDR3 is CASRFTTSGSSGEQYF. CDR3 nucleotides: TGTGCCAGCAGATTCACGACTAGCGGGAGCTCTGGCGAGCAGTACTTC. Drawing the rest from reference TRBV7-8 and TRBJ2-7, the complete variable domain is GAGVSQSPRYKVAKRGQDVALRCDPISGHVSLFWYQQALGQGPEFLTYFQNEAQLDKSGLPSDRFFAERPEGSVSTLKIQRTQQEDSAVYLCASRFTTSGSSGEQYFGPGTRLTVT.

The chain joins TRBV30 to TRBJ2-2; 8 nucleotides agree with TRBD1. The CDR3 consists of 15 residues. The J segment lost 2 bases and the V segment lost 3 bases, leaving 5 bases of the junction unmatched. The germline V gene has CDR1 GTSNPN and CDR2 SVGIG (reference sequence). CDR3 sequence: CAWRRAGGNTGELFF. DNA for the CDR3: TGTGCCTGGAGGAGGGCAGGGGGCAACACCGGGGAGCTGTTTTTT. Complete variable domain (other parts from reference TRBV30 and TRBJ2-2): SQTIHQWPATLVQPVGSPLSLECTVEGTSNPNLYWYRQAAGRGLQLLFYSVGIGQISSEVPQNLSASRPQDRQFILSSKKLLLSDSGFYLCAWRRAGGNTGELFFGEGSRLTVL.

The gene calls are TRBV24-1 and TRBJ1-3; tentative D call: TRBD1 (6 bases). Trimming removed 5 bases from V and 4 bases from J, with 20 bases in between. The CDR3 consists of 17 residues. Germline V gene sequence: CDR1 KGHDR, CDR2 SFDVKD. The CDR3: CATSGSPRTVEGNTIYF. In DNA form, the CDR3 reads TGTGCCACCAGTGGTTCCCCGAGGACAGTAGAAGGAAACACCATATATTTT.

The chain couples TRBV3-1 (or the pseudogene TRBV3-2) to TRBJ2-5; 11 positions match TRBD2. The CDR3 covers 15 residues. After removal of 3 bases from V and 3 bases from J, the junction contained 3 bases not matched to a gene. Germline V gives CDR1 LGHDT, CDR2 YNNKEL (reference sequence). The DNA for the CDR3 is TGTGCCAGCAGCCAGACTAGCGGGATTAAAGAGACCCAGTACTTC. Its translation is CASSQTSGIKETQYF.

This clone has more than one count but fewer than ten. V gene TRBV6-6 combines with J gene TRBJ2-7, with 12 bases matching TRBD2. The V and J ends lost 4 bases and 5 bases, in that order; junction bases with no gene match: 9. The CDR3 runs to 16 residues. The germline CDR1 and CDR2 sequences are MNHNY and SVGAGI (reference sequence). CDR3 bases: TGTGCCAGCAGTTTCCCCGGACTAGCGGGAAGGCACGAGCAGTACTTC. Translation gives CASSFPGLAGRHEQYF.

This chain joins TRBV6-6 and TRBJ1-5; no clear D gene. CDR1 MNHNY and CDR2 SVGAGI come from the germline V gene (reference sequence). V lost 7 bases to trimming and J lost 3 bases, with 7 bases between them. This CDR3 contains 12 residues. CDR3 sequence (DNA): TGTGCCAGCACAGAACCCAATCAGCCCCAGCATTTT. It codes for CASTEPNQPQHF.

The chain is built from TRBV28 and TRBJ2-1, with 7 positions matching TRBD1. The V gene's germline CDR1 is MDHEN and CDR2 SYDVKM. This CDR3 region has 15 residues. V lost 8 bases and J lost 7; bases outside the gene matches: 14. CDR3 sequence reads: CASSAFRQGRNEQFF. CDR3 coding DNA: TGTGCCAGCTCCGCCTTTCGACAGGGTAGAAATGAGCAGTTCTTC.

The chain employs TRBV24-1 and TRBJ2-5; 10 bases match TRBD1. CDR3 size: 15 residues. Germline V gives CDR1 KGHDR, CDR2 SFDVKD. With V trimmed by 3 bases and J by 9 bases, 9 bases remained unmatched. CDR3 nucleotides: TGTGCCACCAGTGATCCAGGACAGGGGGGTATGGCCCAGTACTTC. Its protein product is CATSDPGQGGMAQYF.

The rearrangement joins TRBV24-1 to TRBJ2-2; 8 bases line up with TRBD1. The CDR3 consists of 15 residues. Trimming cost V 2 bases and J 4 bases; bases outside gene matches: 2. The V gene's germline CDR1 is KGHDR and CDR2 SFDVKD. DNA of the CDR3: TGTGCCACCAGTGATTCCAGGGGGCCCACCGGGGAGCTGTTTTTT. Amino acid sequence: CATSDSRGPTGELFF.

This chain connects TRBV3-1 (or the pseudogene TRBV3-2) to TRBJ1-1; D call uncertain. V lost 1 base, J lost 3 bases, and 9 bases lay in between. This CDR3 has 14 amino acids. The V gene's germline CDR1 is LGHDT and CDR2 YNNKEL (reference sequence). CDR3 sequence reads: CASSQATGDTEAFF. CDR3 nucleotides: TGTGCCAGCAGCCAAGCCACCGGGGACACTGAAGCTTTCTTT.

The chain combines TRBV5-1 with TRBJ2-2; the match to TRBD1 covers 9 bases. CDR1 and CDR2 (germline): SGHRS, YFSETQ. The CDR3 consists of 13 residues. J was trimmed by 10 bases and V by 7 bases; bases with no gene match: 8. The CDR3 spells CASQRTGGEELFF. The CDR3 nucleotides read TGCGCCAGCCAACGCACAGGGGGCGAGGAGCTGTTTTTT.

The chain couples TRBV6-5 to TRBJ2-5; TRBD2 is a possible D gene (6 bases). The CDR3 consists of 15 residues. Looked up from germline, CDR1 is MNHEY and CDR2 is SVGAGI. V was shortened by 2 bases and J by 5 bases, with 15 bases between the two germline ends. CDR3 in DNA: TGTGCCAGCAGTTACGGACGCGCCGCGGGGGAGACCCAGTACTTC. It translates to CASSYGRAAGETQYF.

This clone appeared a few times. The chain joins TRBV15 to TRBJ1-2, with D perhaps matching TRBD1 (6 bases). Germline values: CDR1 LNHNV, CDR2 YYDKDF (reference sequence). Trimming left V 0 bases short and J 8 bases short, with 13 bases between. This CDR3 region has 14 residues. CDR3 sequence reads: CATSRDRGTGGYTF. As DNA, the CDR3 is TGTGCCACCAGCAGAGATAGGGGGACCGGGGGCTACACCTTC.

The chain links TRBV4-3 to TRBJ1-1; tentatively, D is TRBD1 (6 bases). Germline V gene sequence: CDR1 LGHNA, CDR2 YSLEER. This CDR3 is built from 15 residues. V dropped 1 base and J dropped 4 bases, with 13 bases sitting between them. The CDR3: CASSQGRPRGTEAFF. Here the CDR3 DNA reads TGCGCCAGCAGCCAAGGGCGACCCAGGGGCACTGAAGCTTTCTTT.

The genes are TRBV7-4 and TRBJ1-4; 7 bases agree with TRBD1. Germline trimming cut 5 bases from V and 8 bases from J; bases unmatched to any gene: 8. The CDR3 consists of 14 residues. Germline CDR1 SGHVT, CDR2 SQSDAQ. CDR3: CASSVDRYDEKLFF. Written as DNA, the CDR3 is TGTGCCAGCAGCGTGGACAGGTACGACGAAAAACTGTTTTTT.

This clone showed up just a few times. V gene TRBV6-5 combines with J gene TRBJ1-5; TRBD1 might be the D (5 bases). Trimming removed 8 bases at V and 3 bases at J, with 11 bases between. Germline loops: CDR1 MNHEY, CDR2 SVGAGI. This CDR3 contains 13 residues. CDR3 coding DNA: TGTGCCAGCTCTGAGACAGACAATCAGCCCCAGCATTTT. It translates to CASSETDNQPQHF.

For this clone: The sample contains more than one DNA sequence encoding this CDR3. Written as DNA, the CDR3 is TGTGCCAGCAGTCCAGGGGCCTACGAGCAGTACTTC. This encodes CASSPGAYEQYF. This rearrangement joins TRBV12-3 or TRBV12-4 to TRBJ2-7; possibly TRBD1 for D (6 bases). V was trimmed by 5 bases and J by 2 bases, leaving 7 bases between them. The CDR3 is made up of 12 amino acids.

This chain joins TRBV27 and TRBJ2-3; 11 bases match TRBD2. Germline V CDR1 and CDR2: MNHEY, SMNVEV (reference sequence). The ends lost 3 bases at V and 4 bases at J; junction bases unmatched: 3. CDR3 length: 15 residues. The CDR3 DNA sequence: TGTGCCAGCAGTTTTGGGACTAGCGGTGCAGATACGCAGTATTTT. Translated: CASSFGTSGADTQYF.

The V call is TRBV2, the J call TRBJ2-7, with 13 bases lining up with TRBD2. Trimming at V came to 7 bases and at J to 3 bases, leaving 12 bases not matched to a gene. Looked up from germline, CDR1 is SNHLY and CDR2 is FYNNEI. The CDR3 length is 17 residues. CDR3 loop: CASKRGGTSGINYEQYF. The CDR3 DNA is TGTGCCAGCAAGAGAGGGGGGACTAGCGGGATTAACTACGAGCAGTACTTC.

The V and J genes are TRBV19 and TRBJ1-6; 10 bases fit TRBD1. The length of the CDR3 is 15 residues. The V gene end was trimmed by 7 bases and the J gene end by 8 bases; junction bases not matched to a gene: 8. Germline-derived CDR1 and CDR2 are LNHDA and SQIVND (reference sequence). CDR3 region: CASTQFGQGDSPLHF. The CDR3 bases are TGTGCCAGTACCCAATTCGGACAGGGGGATTCACCCCTCCACTTT.

The V and J genes are TRBV2 and TRBJ2-3, with 12 bases that match TRBD2. CDR1 and CDR2 (germline): SNHLY, FYNNEI. Unmatched junction bases numbered 3, after V lost 2 bases and J lost 9 bases. The CDR3 is 14 residues long. The CDR3 sequence: CASSERLAGGTQYF. DNA for the CDR3: TGTGCCAGCAGTGAACGGCTAGCGGGAGGGACGCAGTATTTT.

The chain joins TRBV24-1 to TRBJ2-3; 8 bases are a match to TRBD1. V gave up 2 bases and J gave up 4 bases; unmatched junction bases: 7. The CDR3 has 16 amino acids. From germline, CDR1 is KGHDR and CDR2 SFDVKD. This CDR3 is CATSDSAQGDSDTQYF. The CDR3, as DNA: TGTGCCACCAGTGATTCTGCACAGGGGGACTCAGATACGCAGTATTTT.